These 11 T cell receptor beta chains originate from one sample sequenced in a study of T cells in Graves' hyperthyroidism and ophthalmopathy. Amplified regions were TCR beta CDR3 sequences from RNA transcripts. An initial round of RT-PCR targeting the TCR CDR3 relied on the HTBI primer set. TCRdb itself ran the multiplex PCR reads through MiXCR, one entry per CDR3 protein. The sample holds 600,000 to 750,000 distinct CDR3 sequences, 15% to 20% seen once. Source material: blood. The source is a middle-aged man with Graves' hyperthyroidism.

The chain joins TRBV24-1 to TRBJ2-1; 7 bases are a match to TRBD2. The CDR3 is 16 residues long. Germline values: CDR1 KGHDR, CDR2 SFDVKD. The trim removed 3 bases at V and 7 bases at J, leaving 11 bases unmatched. The CDR3 DNA sequence: TGTGCCACCAGTGATCGTCCGAGCGGGATCGGGAATGAGCAGTTCTTC. Protein product: CATSDRPSGIGNEQFF.

The chain has TRBV30 and TRBJ2-1; 14 bases fit TRBD2. The CDR3 is 15 amino acids. Unmatched junction bases numbered 4, after V lost 2 bases and J lost 7 bases. Germline lookup yields CDR1 GTSNPN and CDR2 SVGIG (reference sequence). The CDR3 is CAWSKGLAGVNEQFF. The CDR3 bases are TGTGCCTGGAGTAAGGGACTAGCGGGAGTAAATGAGCAGTTCTTC.

This clonotype has a handful of counts. The rearrangement joins TRBV9 to TRBJ2-3; 9 bases are shared with TRBD2. V was pared by 3 bases and J by 2 bases, with 10 bases of the junction left unmatched. The CDR3 consists of 17 residues. CDR1 is SGDLS, CDR2 YYNGEE, per germline. CDR3 residues: CASSGALAGDDTDTQYF. The DNA of the CDR3 is TGTGCCAGCAGCGGAGCCTTAGCGGGAGATGACACAGATACGCAGTATTTT.

The V call is TRBV3-1, the J call TRBJ2-5; TRBD2 agrees at 13 bases. The length of the CDR3 is 18 residues. V shed 3 bases and J 2 bases; nucleotides not matched to a gene: 9. Germline CDR1 and CDR2: LGHDT and YNNKEL (reference sequence). CDR3 in amino acids: CASSQGGLAGNRQETQYF. The CDR3 DNA is TGTGCCAGCAGCCAGGGGGGACTAGCGGGAAATCGGCAAGAGACCCAGTACTTC.

This clonotype showed up many times. The genes are TRBV12-3 or TRBV12-4 and TRBJ2-1; 8 bases map to TRBD1. CDR3 length: 13 amino acids. J was trimmed by 10 bases and V by 5 bases; bases with no gene match: 7. This CDR3 reads CASSISTGGEQFF. The CDR3 DNA is TGTGCCAGCAGTATATCCACAGGGGGGGAGCAGTTCTTC.

This chain links TRBV12-3 or TRBV12-4 with TRBJ2-7; TRBD2 agrees at 12 bases. Unmatched junction bases numbered 10, after V lost 5 bases and J lost 5 bases. This CDR3 is built from 16 residues. CDR3: CASSPPSGRVIHEQYF. CDR3 sequence (DNA): TGTGCCAGCAGTCCCCCTAGCGGGAGGGTAATCCACGAGCAGTACTTC.

The chain is built from TRBV30 and TRBJ1-1; D is possibly TRBD1 (5 bases). CDR1 and CDR2 (germline): GTSNPN, SVGIG (reference sequence). The CDR3 has 18 residues. V dropped 3 bases and J dropped 5 bases, with 28 bases sitting between them. CDR3 coding DNA: TGTGCCTGGAGGCCCTGGGGGGGATCATCTCAAGGTGGGACTGAAGCTTTCTTT. Its translation: CAWRPWGGSSQGGTEAFF.

There are many counts of this clonotype. V gene TRBV12-3 or TRBV12-4 combines with J gene TRBJ2-3; TRBD2 agrees at 7 bases. J lost 0 bases, V lost 6 bases, and 6 bases had no gene match. This CDR3 spans 15 amino acids. CDR3 coding DNA: TGTGCCAGCAGAACAAGCGGGACTAGCACAGATACGCAGTATTTT. The encoded protein is CASRTSGTSTDTQYF.

The V and J genes are TRBV9 and TRBJ1-2; D not resolved. Germline V gives CDR1 SGDLS, CDR2 YYNGEE. V lost 3 bases, J lost 7 bases, and 13 bases lay in between. The CDR3 contains 13 residues. The CDR3 DNA sequence: TGTGCCAGCAGCGAGCCCGAGAGGGCTGGCTACACCTTC. Its protein product is CASSEPERAGYTF.

This clonotype was picked up many times. The genes are TRBV2 and TRBJ2-5; D might be TRBD2 (7 bases). The CDR3 sequence is 15 residues long. Germline-derived CDR1 and CDR2 are SNHLY and FYNNEI. V gave up 1 base and J gave up 5 bases, with 14 bases separating them. CDR3 sequence (DNA): TGTGCCAGCAGTGAAGAGGGGGGGATGAGTGAGACCCAGTACTTC. It codes for CASSEEGGMSETQYF. The full variable domain, rest sourced from reference TRBV2 and TRBJ2-5, is EPEVTQTPSHQVTQMGQEVILRCVPISNHLYFYWYRQILGQKVEFLVSFYNNEISEKSEIFDDQFSVERPDGSNFTLKIRSTKLEDSAMYFCASSEEGGMSETQYFGPGTRLLVL.

This clonotype has a handful of counts. The chain recombines TRBV4-1 with TRBJ2-7, with 7 positions matching TRBD1. V was clipped by 3 bases and J by 8 bases; unmatched bases: 10. This CDR3 is built from 14 residues. Germline values: CDR1 MGHRA, CDR2 YSYEKL. The CDR3 region is CASSQTGITEKQYF. The CDR3 coding sequence is TGCGCCAGCAGCCAGACAGGGATAACAGAAAAGCAGTACTTC.